The T cell receptor beta chain under discussion was sequenced for a study of blood T cell repertoires in COVID-19. The CDR3 runs to 14 residues. Measured with immunoSEQ multiplex PCR; TCRdb has only the in-frame clones, and not every one. Here the sample spans 200,000 or so clones, around 90% being singletons. Sequences were obtained from peripheral blood. This TCR was recovered from a man in his 60s who had recovered from COVID-19. The rearrangement links TRBV21-1 to TRBJ1-5; the table gives TRBD1 as D, unverified against the DNA. TRBV21-1 is a documented pseudogene. CDR3 nucleotides: TGTGCCAGCAGGCGGGACAGCAGCAATCAGCCCCAGCATTTT. This translates into CASRRDSSNQPQHF.